One T cell receptor (beta chain) is described in this entry. The entry originates in a study of cytomegalovirus exposure and HLA in healthy donors. This PCR relied on a set of 60 Vbeta primers and 13 Jbeta primers. Measured with immunoSEQ multiplex PCR; TCRdb has only the in-frame clones, and not every one. The sample lists approximately 150,000 clones; approximately 76% were seen once. CDR1 and CDR2 from the germline V gene are LGHNA and YSLEER. With 0 bases removed from V and 1 base from J, the gap between germline ends came to 10 bases. The CDR3 totals 15 residues. The J gene is TRBJ2-7, the V gene TRBV4-3, with D possibly matching TRBD1 (6 bases). This TCR was sampled from a woman aged 18-29 years in good health and CMV-seropositive. The sequenced sample consisted of PBMCs. The CDR3 reads CASSQDRGISYEQYF. The CDR3 region has the DNA TGCGCCAGCAGCCAAGATAGGGGGATTTCCTACGAGCAGTACTTC.